In this sample, the clone carrying this T cell receptor beta chain turned up many times. Trimming removed 0 bases at V and 5 bases at J, with 7 bases between. The CDR3 loop spans 13 amino acids. Germline CDR1 is SGHTA and CDR2 is FQGNSA. The data originate from a study of T cells in Graves' hyperthyroidism and ophthalmopathy. RNA transcripts were the template for amplifying TCR beta CDR3 regions. TCR CDR3 regions were first amplified by RT-PCR with HTBI primers. TCRdb re-derived calls from the multiplex PCR reads in MiXCR, one entry per CDR3 protein. The sample shows 600,000 to 700,000 distinct CDR3 sequences, over 40% of them seen only once.

The rearrangement links TRBV7-2 to TRBJ2-5; D uncertain. The clonotype originates from an adult man with Graves' disease, either hyperthyroidism or ophthalmopathy (not recorded which). The sequencing input was peripheral blood or thyroid tissue (not recorded which). For the CDR3, the DNA is TGTGCCAGCAGCTTAGCTCCCGGGGAGACCCAGTACTTC. Translated, it gives CASSLAPGETQYF. Full variable domain (remainder filled in from reference TRBV7-2 and TRBJ2-5): GAGVSQSPSNKVTEKGKDVELRCDPISGHTALYWYRQSLGQGLEFLIYFQGNSAPDKSGLPSDRFSAERTGGSVSTLTIQRTQQEDSAVYLCASSLAPGETQYFGPGTRLLVL.